In its sample, the clone carrying this TCR beta chain was seen a few times. What it binds is unknown. TCRdb ran MiXCR on the reads and lists one entry per CDR3 protein. The data show hundreds of thousands of distinct CDR3 sequences, 30% to 35% seen once. The source of the sample is a study of T cell repertoires in cytomegalovirus infection. Study conclusions and caveats: Carriage of CMV together with the relevant HLA was identifiable through cumulative public TCR beta family frequency.

The CDR3 loop spans 14 amino acids. In germline, CDR1 is MNHEY, CDR2 SVGAGI. J was trimmed by 7 bases and V by 10 bases; bases with no gene match: 13. The chain couples TRBV6-5 to TRBJ1-5, with 7 bases aligning to TRBD1. This receptor was taken from a human donor in good health (CMV status not recorded). Some clones in this sample may be carry-over from other donors' samples. The sample consisted of cultured PBMCs, taken from culture after CMV antigen stimulation. The CDR3 coding sequence is TGTGCCACTAGGGTGGGACAGCGCAGGCAGCCCCAGCATTTT. Protein product: CATRVGQRRQPQHF.